Listed here is a single TCR beta chain. In its sample, this clonotype was seen a few times. The antigen it binds to is not known. No base quality values were provided; no much bigger clone lies one nucleotide off. The sequencer listed for this sample is Illumina HiSeq 2500. To make first-strand cDNA, Superscript III was used along with a set of TRAV- and TRBV-specific primers so that both the TCRalpha and TCRbeta chains were covered. TCRs were amplified for 20 to 25 PCR cycles with Phusion, using a constant-region primer paired with the adapter attached to the V primers. Amplification of the isolated mRNA was done with the MessageAmp II aRNA Amplification Kit, which involved an approximately 15-hour in vitro transcription at 37 degrees C. mRNA for TCR sequencing was isolated with the Dynabeads mRNA DIRECT Purification Kit. Indexed Illumina adapters were added in a second roughly 25-cycle Phusion PCR, and the resulting products were purified with AMPure XP beads. As for how the authors treated the data: Using custom Perl scripts, TCR sequences encoding the same protein were pooled, out-of-frame sequences were removed, and the abundance of each clonotype was computed. Any TCR sequence supported by only a single read was excluded from analysis. The metrics used to describe the repertoires included Shannon entropy, Gini index, clonality, richness, and the frequency of TCRs shared between repertoires. TCRdb applied fastp at Q25 and MiXCR to the public reads, then kept only in-frame beta chains. Rows with a matching CDR3 protein are joined into one entry that keeps the most common DNA and genes. TCRdb, not the original authors, processed these V and J calls. This sample comprises 45,000 or so distinct CDR3 sequences, 25% of them detected only once. Of the sample, about a tenth is held by the ten largest clones.

What the time point label conveys for this sample: after trial treatment. This specimen's treatment or condition label, interpreted: LDRT plus nivolumab, ipilimumab, low-dose cyclophosphamide and aspirin (RACIN trial). The donors came from RACIN, which was a single-arm phase I dose-escalation trial that paired nivolumab and ipilimumab with aspirin, low-dose cyclophosphamide and low-dose radiotherapy. Patients were eligible if they had advanced solid tumors that were TIL-negative. The germline V gene gives CDR1 as MNHEY and CDR2 as SVGEGT. Including cysteine and phenylalanine, the CDR3 has 13 amino acids. The kept DNA is CDR3 alone, 39 bases in frame from the first base. V was cut back by 6 bases and J by 4 bases, leaving a gap of 10 bases between them. This record comes from a study of low-dose radiotherapy and immunotherapy resistance in tumors (dated by TCRdb to 2022 to 2024). For the wider study: In Cohort 1, each fraction delivered 0.5 Gy every 2 weeks, and the prescribed total PTV dose was 6.5 Gy. Patients took aspirin 300 mg orally once daily for four cycles, starting on cycle 1 day 1. Eight patients were included in the translational analysis: three from the first dose cohort and the first five from the second dose cohort. Intravenous cyclophosphamide at 200 mg/m2 was administered every two weeks, one day ahead of each radiation and immunotherapy administration. In Cohort 2, 1 Gy per fraction was delivered every two weeks, for a total of 13 Gy over 26 weeks. Randomization of trial participants into treatment groups was not performed. Patients were given nivolumab as a 240 mg flat dose every two weeks and ipilimumab at 1 mg/kg every six weeks, with both drugs delivered intravenously.

The sequence derives from a male donor with prostate cancer. The sequences come from PBMCs, collected after low-dose radiotherapy plus immunotherapy. The chain is encoded by TRBV6-2 or TRBV6-3 joined to TRBJ2-1, with the D segment identity uncertain. The CDR3 sequence is CASSPIGYNEQFF. The DNA is as follows: TGTGCCAGCAGCCCCATAGGTTACAATGAGCAGTTCTTC.